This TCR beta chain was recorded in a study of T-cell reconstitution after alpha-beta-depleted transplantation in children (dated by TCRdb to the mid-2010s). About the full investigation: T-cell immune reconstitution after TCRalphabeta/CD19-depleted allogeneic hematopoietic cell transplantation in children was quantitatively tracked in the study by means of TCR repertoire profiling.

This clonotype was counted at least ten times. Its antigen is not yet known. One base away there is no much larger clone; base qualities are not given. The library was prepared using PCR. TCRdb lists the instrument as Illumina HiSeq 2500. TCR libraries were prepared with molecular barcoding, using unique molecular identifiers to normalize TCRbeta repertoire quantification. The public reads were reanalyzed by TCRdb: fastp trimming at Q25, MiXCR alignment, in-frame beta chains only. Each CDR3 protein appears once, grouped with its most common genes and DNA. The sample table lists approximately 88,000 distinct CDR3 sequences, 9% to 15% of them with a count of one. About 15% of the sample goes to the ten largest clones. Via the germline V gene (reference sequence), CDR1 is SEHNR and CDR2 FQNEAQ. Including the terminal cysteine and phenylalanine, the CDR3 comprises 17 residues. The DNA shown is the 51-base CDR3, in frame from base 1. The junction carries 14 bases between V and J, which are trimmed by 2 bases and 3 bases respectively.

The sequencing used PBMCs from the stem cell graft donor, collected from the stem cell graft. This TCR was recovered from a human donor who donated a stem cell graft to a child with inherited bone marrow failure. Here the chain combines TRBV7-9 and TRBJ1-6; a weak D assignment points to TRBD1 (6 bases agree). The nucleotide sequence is TGTGCCAGCAGCTTATGGGGGAGGACAGACTATAATTCACCCCTCCACTTT. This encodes CASSLWGRTDYNSPLHF.